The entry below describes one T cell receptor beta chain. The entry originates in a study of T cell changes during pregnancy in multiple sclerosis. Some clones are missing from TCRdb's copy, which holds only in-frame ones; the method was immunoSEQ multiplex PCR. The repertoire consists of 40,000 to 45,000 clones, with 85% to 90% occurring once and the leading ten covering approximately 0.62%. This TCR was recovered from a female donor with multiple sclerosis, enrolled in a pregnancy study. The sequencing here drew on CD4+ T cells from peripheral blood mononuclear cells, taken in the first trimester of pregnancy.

CDR3 region: CASSFGGETQYF. CDR3 bases: TGTGCCAGCAGTTTTGGAGGAGAGACCCAGTACTTC. This rearrangement joins TRBV28 to TRBJ2-5; a weak D match, TRBD2 (5 bases). The germline V and J ends were trimmed by 3 bases and 4 bases, with 6 bases remaining between them. This CDR3 spans 12 amino acids. CDR1 is MDHEN, CDR2 SYDVKM, per germline.